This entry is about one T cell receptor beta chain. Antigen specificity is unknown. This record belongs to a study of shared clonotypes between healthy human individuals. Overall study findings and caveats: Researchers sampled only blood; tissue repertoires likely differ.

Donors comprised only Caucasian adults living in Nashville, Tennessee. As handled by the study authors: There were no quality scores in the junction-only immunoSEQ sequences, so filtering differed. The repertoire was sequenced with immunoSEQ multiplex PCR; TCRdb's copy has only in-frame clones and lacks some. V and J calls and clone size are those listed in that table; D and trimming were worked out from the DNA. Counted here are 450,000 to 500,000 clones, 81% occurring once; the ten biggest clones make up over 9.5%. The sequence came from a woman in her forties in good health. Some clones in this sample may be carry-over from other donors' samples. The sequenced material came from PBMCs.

In nucleotides, the CDR3 is TGCAGCGTTGTCGTAACCCTGGGTGGGATTGAAGCTTTCTTT. Protein sequence: CSVVVTLGGIEAFF. The J gene is TRBJ1-1, the V gene TRBV29-1; D not certain. CDR1 and CDR2 from the germline V gene are SQVTM and ANQGSEA. The CDR3 runs to 14 residues. The V end was cut by 4 bases, the J end by 7 bases, with 19 bases between.